The next 27 T cell receptor beta chains were all read from a single sample in a study of Tregs in tolerant kidney transplant recipients (dated by TCRdb to between 2018 and 2021). The sample's time point label is to be understood as: blood sample drawn before combined kidney and bone marrow transplant. Receptors were amplified or captured by the immunoSEQ multiplex PCR assay. TCRdb's version of the immuneACCESS table is confined to in-frame rearrangements and falls short of the full clone set. An unresolved V gene accounts for under half of the shortfall where checked; the remainder is of unknown origin. This sample gives 90,000 to 130,000 clones in total; 85% to 90% of them show up just once. Together, the top ten hold about 0.35% of the sample. This sample comprised CD4+ T cells from blood, obtained before the transplant. The receptors come from a human donor who received a combined kidney and bone marrow transplant.

V and J are TRBV5-1 and TRBJ2-5; D may be TRBD2 (7 bases). The CDR3 has 16 amino acids. Germline V gene sequence: CDR1 SGHRS, CDR2 YFSETQ. V lost 3 bases and J 5 bases, leaving 20 bases between the germline ends. The CDR3: CASSWDPRGQGETQYF. The CDR3 bases are TGCGCCAGCAGCTGGGACCCGCGGGGGCAGGGGGAGACCCAGTACTTC.

The chain combines TRBV11-2 with TRBJ1-1; D remains unclear. The CDR3 sequence is 14 residues long. The V gene's germline CDR1 is SGHAT and CDR2 FQNNGV. V lost 1 base and J 1 base, leaving 7 bases between the germline ends. Here the CDR3 reads CASSLGPANTEAFF. The CDR3 DNA reads TGTGCCAGCAGCTTAGGGCCTGCGAACACTGAAGCTTTCTTT.

The chain combines TRBV5-1 with TRBJ2-7; 8 bases map to TRBD2. The CDR3 runs 15 residues. Germline V gene sequence: CDR1 SGHRS, CDR2 YFSETQ. The V segment lost 5 bases and the J segment 7 bases; nucleotides outside the gene matches: 14. DNA for the CDR3: TGCGCCAGCAGTACGGGAGCGGGGGCTTCTAGGGAGCAGTACTTC. Translating gives CASSTGAGASREQYF.

The chain recombines TRBV25-1 with TRBJ1-2, with D unclear. V gave up 2 bases and J gave up 5 bases, with 3 bases separating them. Germline V gives CDR1 MGHDK, CDR2 SYGVNS. The CDR3 loop spans 11 amino acids. CDR3 sequence: CASSEAYGYTF. CDR3 bases: TGTGCCAGCAGTGAAGCGTATGGCTACACCTTC.

The V call is TRBV30, the J call TRBJ2-3, with a weak D call TRBD1 (6 bases). Per germline, CDR1 GTSNPN and CDR2 SVGIG (reference sequence). This CDR3 has 14 amino acids. The V and J ends lost 5 bases and 2 bases respectively, with 14 bases between them. The CDR3 loop is CAWGRTGNTDTQYF. CDR3 nucleotide sequence: TGTGCCTGGGGACGCACAGGGAACACAGATACGCAGTATTTT.

Note on this clone: Other DNA sequences in the same sample also yield this CDR3. This chain joins TRBV29-1 and TRBJ1-1; 9 nucleotides line up with TRBD1. The CDR3 extends over 13 amino acids. V was pared by 6 bases and J by 1 base, with 3 bases of the junction left unmatched. In germline, CDR1 is SQVTM, CDR2 ANQGSEA. The CDR3 DNA reads as TGCAGCGTCGGACAGGGGCGGAACACTGAAGCTTTCTTT. As protein: CSVGQGRNTEAFF.

The chain couples TRBV28 to TRBJ2-3; possibly TRBD1 for D (5 bases). V was cut by 7 bases and J by 1 base, with 12 bases left in between. This CDR3 is 14 amino acids long. Germline lookup yields CDR1 MDHEN and CDR2 SYDVKM. The CDR3 loop reads CASNEVQGTDTQYF. CDR3 in DNA: TGTGCCAGCAACGAAGTACAGGGCACAGATACGCAGTATTTT.

The chain recombines TRBV2 with TRBJ2-7; no definite D call. Germline V lookup: CDR1 SNHLY, CDR2 FYNNEI. This CDR3 is built from 15 residues. Trimming removed 3 bases at V and 0 bases at J, with 12 bases between. The CDR3 sequence is CASSEGLMSSYEQYF. As DNA, the CDR3 is TGTGCCAGCAGTGAGGGCCTGATGAGCTCCTACGAGCAGTACTTC.

The chain couples TRBV19 to TRBJ1-1; 8 bases map to TRBD1. V gave up 6 bases and J gave up 1 base; unmatched junction bases: 7. This CDR3 comprises 15 residues. CDR1 is LNHDA, CDR2 SQIVND, per germline (reference sequence). This CDR3 reads CASRWPGQGNTEAFF. CDR3 sequence (DNA): TGTGCCAGTAGATGGCCCGGACAGGGGAACACTGAAGCTTTCTTT.

The V and J genes are TRBV4-3 and TRBJ2-3, with 9 bases matching TRBD2. This CDR3 spans 16 amino acids. CDR1 is LGHNA, CDR2 YSLEER, per germline. Unmatched junction bases numbered 7, after V lost 0 bases and J lost 6 bases. The CDR3 DNA reads TGCGCCAGCAGCCAAGATAACCTAGCGGGATCTGATACGCAGTATTTT. Amino acids: CASSQDNLAGSDTQYF.

The CDR3 nucleotides read TGTGCCAGCAGCCCGATCCCCCTAGCGGGAGGCACAGATACGCAGTATTTT. It translates to CASSPIPLAGGTDTQYF. The chain combines TRBV11-2 with TRBJ2-3; 10 bases align to TRBD2. Losses at the gene ends were 5 bases for V and 1 base for J; bases not matched to a gene: 9. From germline, CDR1 is SGHAT and CDR2 FQNNGV. The CDR3 extends over 17 amino acids.

The chain couples TRBV7-2 to TRBJ1-2; the D gene is possibly TRBD1 (6 bases). The CDR3 extends over 15 amino acids. V lost 5 bases to trimming and J lost 2 bases, with 15 bases between them. Looked up from germline, CDR1 is SGHTA and CDR2 is FQGNSA. CDR3 in amino acids: CASSPGQNLNYGYTF. The CDR3 DNA sequence: TGTGCCAGCAGCCCCGGACAGAACCTAAACTATGGCTACACCTTC.

This sequence joins TRBV2 and TRBJ2-1; unclear D gene. The V and J ends lost 7 bases and 9 bases respectively, with 10 bases between them. The CDR3 runs 11 residues. Germline V gene lookup returns CDR1 SNHLY and CDR2 FYNNEI. The CDR3 bases are TGTGCCAGCACGGGTCGCGCTGAGCAGTTCTTC. Translating it yields CASTGRAEQFF.

The V gene is TRBV11-2, the J gene TRBJ1-1; D uncertain. The germline gives CDR1 SGHAT, CDR2 FQNNGV. This CDR3 has 14 residues. The ends were cut back, 5 bases at V and 3 bases at J, with 13 bases in the middle. CDR3 bases: TGTGCCAGCAGCCGTGACAAGGCCTACACTGAAGCTTTCTTT. Protein sequence: CASSRDKAYTEAFF.

This chain uses TRBV21-1 with TRBJ1-4. TRBV21-1 is described as a pseudogene. The CDR3 length is 16 residues. This chain's CDR3 is CASSKGRPGLNEKLFF. The CDR3 DNA reads TGTGCCAGCAGCAAAGGAAGACCCGGACTGAATGAAAAACTGTTTTTT.

The DNA of the CDR3 is TGTGCCAGCAGCCCCCTGACGGGGGGTTCACCAAACATTCAGTACTTC. It encodes CASSPLTGGSPNIQYF. The chain has TRBV4-2 and TRBJ2-4; 7 bases map to TRBD2. Germline V lookup: CDR1 LGHNA, CDR2 YNFKEQ. The CDR3 has 16 amino acids. V gave up 4 bases and J gave up 6 bases; unmatched junction bases: 12.

The rearrangement uses TRBV11-2 and TRBJ2-7, with 10 bases matching TRBD1. CDR1 is SGHAT, CDR2 FQNNGV, per germline. Unmatched junction bases numbered 9, after V lost 5 bases and J lost 5 bases. The CDR3 is made up of 15 amino acids. CDR3 sequence reads: CASSPFGTGANEQYF. Here the CDR3 DNA reads TGTGCCAGCAGCCCTTTTGGGACAGGGGCTAACGAGCAGTACTTC.

CDR3 DNA sequence: TGTGCCACCAGCAGAGGAGGCAGCGACCCCAGCAATCAGCCCCAGCATTTT. Its translation is CATSRGGSDPSNQPQHF. This chain uses TRBV15 with TRBJ1-5, with D hard to call. The V end was cut by 1 base, the J end by 1 base, with 14 bases between. CDR1 and CDR2 from the germline V gene are LNHNV and YYDKDF (reference sequence). The CDR3 sequence is 17 residues long.

The rearrangement links TRBV18 to TRBJ1-3; D is ambiguous. Trimming removed 3 bases at V and 0 bases at J, with 12 bases between. Germline lookup yields CDR1 KGHSH and CDR2 LQKENI. The CDR3 is made up of 16 amino acids. Here the CDR3 DNA reads TGTGCCAGCTCACCCAGCGTCCGGCCCTCTGGAAACACCATATATTTT. Its protein product is CASSPSVRPSGNTIYF.

The chain has TRBV7-8 and TRBJ1-2, with TRBD1 matching 11 bases. There are 17 residues in the CDR3. J was trimmed by 8 bases and V by 3 bases; bases with no gene match: 14. Germline assignment: CDR1 SGHVS and CDR2 FQNEAQ. The CDR3 sequence: CASSFSGTGGVRGGYTF. The CDR3 coding sequence is TGTGCCAGCAGCTTCTCCGGGACAGGGGGAGTTAGAGGCGGCTACACCTTC.

The chain has TRBV5-1 and TRBJ1-2; 8 bases are a match to TRBD1. CDR1 is SGHRS and CDR2 is YFSETQ in the germline V gene. This CDR3 has 15 amino acids. Unmatched junction bases numbered 7, after V lost 0 bases and J lost 6 bases. The CDR3 DNA follows: TGCGCCAGCAGCTTGGCCGAGGCAGGGGGCCATGGCTACACCTTC. Amino acids: CASSLAEAGGHGYTF.

The chain is built from TRBV27 and TRBJ2-1, with 7 bases lining up with TRBD2. This CDR3 contains 15 residues. The germline V gene encodes CDR1 MNHEY and CDR2 SMNVEV (reference sequence). The trim removed 6 bases at V and 5 bases at J, leaving 10 bases unmatched. The CDR3 nucleotides read TGTGCCAGCAGCCCTGTAGGGACTACCCACAATGAGCAGTTCTTC. This translates into CASSPVGTTHNEQFF.

The chain is built from TRBV5-1 and TRBJ1-6; 8 bases line up with TRBD1. J lost 7 bases, V lost 0 bases, and 6 bases had no gene match. Germline CDR1 and CDR2: SGHRS and YFSETQ. The CDR3 is 16 amino acids. The CDR3 loop reads CASSLGAGGGNSPLHF. The DNA of the CDR3 is TGCGCCAGCAGCTTGGGCGCAGGGGGCGGGAATTCACCCCTCCACTTT. The full variable domain, completed using reference TRBV5-1 and TRBJ1-6, is KAGVTQTPRYLIKTRGQQVTLSCSPISGHRSVSWYQQTPGQGLQFLFEYFSETQRNKGNFPGRFSGRQFSNSRSEMNVSTLELGDSALYLCASSLGAGGGNSPLHFGNGTRLTVT.

The chain uses TRBV5-1 and TRBJ2-7; 11 positions agree with TRBD1. Germline V gene sequence: CDR1 SGHRS, CDR2 YFSETQ. The length of the CDR3 is 16 residues. V gave up 0 bases and J gave up 1 base; unmatched junction bases: 3. CDR3 DNA sequence: TGCGCCAGCAGCTTGGCCGGGACAGGGGGATCCTACGAGCAGTACTTC. This sequence encodes CASSLAGTGGSYEQYF.

The V call is TRBV5-1, the J call TRBJ2-1, with D perhaps matching TRBD1 (6 bases). V was pared by 3 bases and J by 3 bases, with 10 bases between. CDR1 is SGHRS, CDR2 YFSETQ, per germline. The CDR3 has 14 amino acids. The CDR3 reads CASSYRVGYNEQFF. The CDR3, as DNA: TGCGCCAGCAGCTACAGGGTCGGCTACAATGAGCAGTTCTTC.

This clone was counted between two and nine times. The chain carries TRBV6-5 and TRBJ1-2; tentatively, D is TRBD1 (6 bases). Deletions cut 7 bases from V and 7 bases from J, with 13 bases between. The CDR3 has 12 residues. CDR1 and CDR2 from the germline V gene are MNHEY and SVGAGI. The CDR3 DNA reads TGTGCCAGCAACCAGGGGAGTGGTGGCTACACCTTC. Translated: CASNQGSGGYTF.

The chain recombines TRBV30 with TRBJ2-5; 10 bases are shared with TRBD1. Germline CDR1 GTSNPN, CDR2 SVGIG (reference sequence). The V segment lost 3 bases and the J segment 2 bases; nucleotides outside the gene matches: 3. The CDR3 has 14 residues. CDR3 residues: CAWRRQGAQETQYF. In DNA form, the CDR3 reads TGTGCCTGGAGACGACAGGGGGCTCAAGAGACCCAGTACTTC.